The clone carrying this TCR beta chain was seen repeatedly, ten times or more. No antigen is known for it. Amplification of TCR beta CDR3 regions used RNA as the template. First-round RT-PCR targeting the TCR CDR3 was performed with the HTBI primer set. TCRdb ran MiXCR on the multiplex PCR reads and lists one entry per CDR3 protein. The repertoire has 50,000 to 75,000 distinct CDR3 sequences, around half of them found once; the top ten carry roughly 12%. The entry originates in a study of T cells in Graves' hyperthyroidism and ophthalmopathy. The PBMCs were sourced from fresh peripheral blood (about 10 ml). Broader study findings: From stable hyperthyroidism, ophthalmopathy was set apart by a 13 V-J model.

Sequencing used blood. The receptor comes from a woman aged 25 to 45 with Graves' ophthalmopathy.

CDR3 bases: TGTGCCAGCAGTTCTCAGACAGGGGCCACCGGGGAGCTGTTTTTT. Translation: CASSSQTGATGELFF. The chain joins TRBV9 to TRBJ2-2; 8 bases agree with TRBD1. The trim removed 5 bases at V and 4 bases at J, leaving 7 bases unmatched. Germline V lookup: CDR1 SGDLS, CDR2 YYNGEE. This CDR3 spans 15 amino acids.